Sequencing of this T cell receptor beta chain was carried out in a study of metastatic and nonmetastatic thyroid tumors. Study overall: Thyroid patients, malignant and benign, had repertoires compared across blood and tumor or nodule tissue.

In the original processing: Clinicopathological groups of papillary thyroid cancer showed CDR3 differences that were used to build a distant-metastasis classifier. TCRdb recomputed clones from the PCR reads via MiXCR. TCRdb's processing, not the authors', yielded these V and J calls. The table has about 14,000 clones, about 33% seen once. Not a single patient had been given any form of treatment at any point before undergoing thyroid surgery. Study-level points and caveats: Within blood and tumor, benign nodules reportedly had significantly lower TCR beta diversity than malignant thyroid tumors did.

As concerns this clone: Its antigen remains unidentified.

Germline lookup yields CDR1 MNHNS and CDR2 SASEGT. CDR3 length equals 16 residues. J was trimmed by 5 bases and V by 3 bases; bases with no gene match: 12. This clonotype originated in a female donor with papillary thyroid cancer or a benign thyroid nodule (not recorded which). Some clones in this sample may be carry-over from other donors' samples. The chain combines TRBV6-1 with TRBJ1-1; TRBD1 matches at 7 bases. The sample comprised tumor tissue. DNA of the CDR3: TGTGCCAGCAGTGATTTGGCAGGGGGTGGATGGACTGAAGCTTTCTTT. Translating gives CASSDLAGGGWTEAFF.